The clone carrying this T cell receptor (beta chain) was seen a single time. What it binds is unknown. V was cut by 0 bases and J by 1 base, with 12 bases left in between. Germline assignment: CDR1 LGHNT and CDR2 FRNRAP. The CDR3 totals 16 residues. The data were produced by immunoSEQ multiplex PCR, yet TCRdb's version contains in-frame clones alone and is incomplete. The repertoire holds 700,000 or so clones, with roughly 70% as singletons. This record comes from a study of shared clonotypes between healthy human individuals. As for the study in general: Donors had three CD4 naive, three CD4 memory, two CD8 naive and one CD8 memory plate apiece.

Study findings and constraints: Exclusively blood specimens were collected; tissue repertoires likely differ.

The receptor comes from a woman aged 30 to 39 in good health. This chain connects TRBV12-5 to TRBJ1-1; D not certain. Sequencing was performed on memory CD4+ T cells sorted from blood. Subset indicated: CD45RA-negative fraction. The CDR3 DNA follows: TGTGCTAGTGGTTTGGTACTTGGGAGGAGGAACACTGAAGCTTTCTTT. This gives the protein CASGLVLGRRNTEAFF. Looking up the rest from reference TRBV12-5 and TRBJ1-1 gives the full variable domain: DARVTQTPRHKVTEMGQEVTMRCQPILGHNTVFWYRQTMMQGLELLAYFRNRAPLDDSGMPKDRFSAEMPDATLATLKIQPSEPRDSAVYFCASGLVLGRRNTEAFFGQGTRLTVV.